This TCR beta chain was retrieved from a study of CD8 T cells in ankylosing spondylitis. Germline-derived CDR1 and CDR2 are LGHNA and YNFKEQ. The V segment lost 0 bases and the J segment 2 bases; nucleotides outside the gene matches: 4. The CDR3 runs to 15 residues. On this clonotype: Its antigen is currently unknown.

TCRdb reprocessed the 5' RACE reads via MiXCR and lists one record per CDR3 protein. The data contain about 340,000 distinct CDR3 sequences, 20% to 25% of them singletons. Broader study findings: Disease-linked clones reportedly showed significant enrichment in matched ankylosing spondylitis synovial fluid.

Sample: blood, either unsorted or a sorted T cell fraction (not recorded which). J is TRBJ2-7 and V is TRBV4-2; 7 bases match TRBD1. The TCR comes from a male donor with ankylosing spondylitis or in good health (not recorded which). Here the CDR3 DNA reads TGTGCCAGCAGCCAAGATCCAGGGGGACCCTACGAGCAGTACTTC. Translated: CASSQDPGGPYEQYF.